The clone carrying this TCR beta chain was detected only a few times. The germline gene is not matched at one end of the junction; a read error may be the cause. No patient had received any treatment before thyroid surgery. Germline V lookup: CDR1 MNHNY, CDR2 SVGAGI (reference sequence). This CDR3 has 17 amino acids. TCRdb re-analyzed the PCR reads using MiXCR. The sample has about 18,000 clones, 34% seen once. This sample was taken from a study of metastatic and nonmetastatic thyroid tumors. The source is a male donor with papillary thyroid cancer or a benign thyroid nodule (not recorded which). Some clones in this sample may be carry-over from other donors' samples. The chain recombines TRBV6-6 with TRBJ1-5, with TRBD1 matching over 8 bases. Sequenced sample: tumor tissue. The CDR3 sequence: CASIYSSRTGLNQPQHF. CDR3 DNA sequence: TGTGCCAGCATTTACTCGTCCCGGACAGGGTTAAATCAGCCCCAGCATTTT.